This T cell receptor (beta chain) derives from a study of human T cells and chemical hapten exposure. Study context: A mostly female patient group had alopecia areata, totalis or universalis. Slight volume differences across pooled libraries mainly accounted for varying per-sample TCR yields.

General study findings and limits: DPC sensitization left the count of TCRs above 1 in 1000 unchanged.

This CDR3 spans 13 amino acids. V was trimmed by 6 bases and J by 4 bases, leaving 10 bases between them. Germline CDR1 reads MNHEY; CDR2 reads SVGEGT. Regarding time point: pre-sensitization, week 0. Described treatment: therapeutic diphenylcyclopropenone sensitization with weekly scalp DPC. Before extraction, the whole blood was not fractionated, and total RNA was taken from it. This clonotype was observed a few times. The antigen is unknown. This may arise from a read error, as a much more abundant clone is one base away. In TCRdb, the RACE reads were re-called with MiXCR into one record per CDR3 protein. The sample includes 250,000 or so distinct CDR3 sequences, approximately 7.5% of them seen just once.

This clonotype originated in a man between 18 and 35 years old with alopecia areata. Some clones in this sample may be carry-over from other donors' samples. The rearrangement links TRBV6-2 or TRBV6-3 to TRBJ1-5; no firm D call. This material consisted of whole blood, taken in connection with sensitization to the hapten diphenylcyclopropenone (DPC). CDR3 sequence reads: CASRTDGNQPQHF. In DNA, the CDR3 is TGTGCCAGCAGAACGGACGGAAATCAGCCCCAGCATTTT.